The entry that follows covers one T cell receptor (beta chain) sequence. The specificity of this receptor is unknown. One base away there is no much larger clone; base qualities are not given. The data belong to a study of PD-1 blockade in classical Hodgkin lymphoma (dated by TCRdb to about 2020). With regard to the full study: Nivolumab dosing was 3 mg/kg intravenously every 2 weeks, continuing until either disease progression or unacceptable toxicity. To define a peripheral blood immune signature of response to PD-1 blockade in classical Hodgkin lymphoma, the study combined TCR beta sequencing with CyTOF.

What the study reported, not specific to this receptor: Lower diversity was seen in patients whose nivolumab began less than 1 year after ASCT, and these patients were left out of later analyses so that immune reconstitution would not confound the results. Baseline TCR diversity was reported to be lower in newly diagnosed patients than in healthy donors, and even lower in relapsed/refractory patients. By C4D1, a significant rise was seen in CD4+ TCR diversity but not in CD8+ TCR diversity (p=0.0027 vs p=0.16), and the rise was most apparent among complete responders (p=0.02). The study was limited to a single clinical trial cohort, and causes of repertoire differences, possibly disease activity or prior therapy, remained undefined. Trial patients with a complete response had baseline diversity similar to that of newly diagnosed patients, while partial responders and progressors had significantly lower diversity.

The Qiagen DNeasy kit was used to extract genomic DNA both from unsorted PBMCs and from the negatively selected CD4+ and CD8+ fractions. Using primers that anneal to V and J segments, immunoSEQ multiplex PCR amplified the TCR beta CDR3 regions. A synthetic immune receptor repertoire was used to minimize amplification bias, and any residual bias was removed computationally once sequencing was done. Per the source publication's procedure: Repertoire diversity was quantified as the Shannon entropy index using custom Python scripts. Unsorted, CD4+ and CD8+ repertoires were analyzed separately, except in combined analyses where CD4+ and CD8+ sequences were merged in silico. A clone counted as expanded when the clone's frequency after treatment rose at least 2-fold relative to C1D1, and clones undetected at baseline were given a pseudocount of 0.5. Clones with 0 or 1 copy at C1D1 were classified as singleton clones, and clones with 2 or more copies were classified as non-singleton clones. Clones expanded in unsorted samples were assigned a CD4+, CD8+ or unknown annotation through matching of protein sequences in sorted samples from the same patient. Wilcoxon tests on paired samples were used to test diversity changes from C1D1 to C4D1. TCRdb obtained this table from immuneACCESS and retained in-frame rearrangements with V and J assigned. These tables miss some clones; where compared with another copy, unresolved V genes account for less than half of the shortfall, and the remainder is unexplained. That table furnishes V, J and clone size, whereas the DNA furnished D and trimming. Within this sample are 27,000 or so clones, with roughly 85% of them counted one time only. In total, the top ten clones hold approximately 2.4% of the sample.

Interpreted using the paper, the time point label stands for: cycle 4 day 1 (C4D1), after more than 5 weeks of nivolumab. Every trial patient had relapsed following autologous stem cell transplantation, and prior brentuximab vedotin exposure was what differed among cohorts A, B and C. A Miltenyi CD4+ T cell isolation kit was used for magnetic negative selection to purify CD4+ T cells from thawed PBMCs. The trial cohort included 50 to 70 patients with relapsed/refractory classical Hodgkin lymphoma, and each patient had a best overall response of complete response, partial response or progressive disease. Single-agent nivolumab was administered to trial patients in the multi-cohort phase II CheckMate 205 trial. Best overall response was determined by an independent review committee according to the 2007 International Working Group response criteria. PBMCs from the trial were collected at three points: immediately before nivolumab initiation (C1D1), and during therapy at cycle 2 day 1 and cycle 4 day 1. Peripheral blood was collected in 8 mL Vacutainer Cell Preparation Tubes, from which PBMCs were isolated by centrifugation and then cryopreserved. Purified CD4+ and CD8+ fractions were prepared only for cases with an additional available PBMC sample. On LS columns in a quadroMACS separator, the magnetically labelled cells were depleted, and the flow-through was collected as the purified fraction.

Reading the germline V gene gives CDR1 SGHTA and CDR2 FQGNSA. The V and J ends are trimmed by 5 bases and 1 base, leaving 12 bases between them. From its cysteine to its phenylalanine, the CDR3 spans 15 amino acids. Of all the DNA, just the CDR3 is kept, 45 bases in frame from base 1. The receptor chain draws on TRBV7-2 and TRBJ1-5; the D gene is not confidently resolved. This TCR was recovered from a human donor with classical Hodgkin lymphoma. Sequenced material: CD4+ T cells from blood, taken before the fourth cycle of nivolumab. CDR3 loop: CASSPMGGSNQPQHF. The bases read TGTGCCAGCAGCCCCATGGGAGGGAGCAATCAGCCCCAGCATTTT.